This TCR beta chain was recovered during a study of Graves' ophthalmopathy and Graves' hyperthyroidism. RNA served as the template for amplifying TCR beta CDR3 regions. The library came from an HTBI-primed first-round RT-PCR and a second-round multiplex PCR. Each CDR3 protein is one row after TCRdb ran MiXCR on the multiplex PCR reads. The sample consists of a few hundred thousand distinct CDR3 sequences, approximately 15% of them appearing once. The CDR3 loop spans 17 amino acids. With 6 bases removed from V and 0 bases from J, the gap between germline ends came to 15 bases. The germline V gene has CDR1 MNHEY and CDR2 SVGEGT.

V usage is TRBV6-2 or TRBV6-3 and J usage is TRBJ1-6; D is uncertain. The receptor was isolated from a woman under 30 with stable Graves' hyperthyroidism. The sample taken for sequencing was peripheral blood. The CDR3 DNA is TGTGCCAGCAGCTTGACGTCGGCGAGCTCCTATAATTCACCCCTCCACTTT. Translating it yields CASSLTSASSYNSPLHF.